The 8 T cell receptor beta chains reported below all come from one sample, sequenced in a study of blood T cell repertoires in COVID-19. Repertoires were generated with immunoSEQ multiplex PCR, while TCRdb's copy carries only in-frame clones and drops some. The repertoire includes 150,000 to 200,000 clones, approximately 85% of them detected once, and roughly 3% sits in the top ten. Source material: peripheral blood. These receptor sequences come from a man between 60 and 70 years old with acute or convalescent COVID-19.

The chain employs TRBV5-6 and TRBJ1-6, with D perhaps TRBD1 (5 bases). V was clipped by 0 bases and J by 9 bases, with 10 bases between them. Germline values: CDR1 SGHDT, CDR2 YYEEEE. CDR3 length equals 14 residues. CDR3 sequence reads: CASSLAGYSSPLHF. The CDR3 DNA reads as TGTGCCAGCAGCTTGGCAGGGTATTCTTCACCCCTCCACTTT. The full variable domain, with the rest looked up from reference TRBV5-6 and TRBJ1-6, is DAGVTQSPTHLIKTRGQQVTLRCSPKSGHDTVSWYQQALGQGPQFIFQYYEEEERQRGNFPDRFSGHQFPNYSSELNVNALLLGDSALYLCASSLAGYSSPLHFGNGTRLTVT.

This clone was observed once. The J gene is TRBJ1-1, the V gene TRBV28; D unresolved. Germline CDR1 reads MDHEN; CDR2 reads SYDVKM. V was pared by 6 bases and J by 0 bases, with 14 bases between. The CDR3 consists of 15 residues. CDR3 sequence reads: CASSPAARVNTEAFF. As DNA, the CDR3 is TGTGCCAGCAGCCCCGCGGCCCGGGTGAACACTGAAGCTTTCTTT.

V usage is TRBV9 and J usage is TRBJ2-2; possibly TRBD2 for D (6 bases). In germline, CDR1 is SGDLS, CDR2 YYNGEE. CDR3 size: 15 residues. Trimming removed 4 bases at V and 4 bases at J, with 14 bases between. The CDR3 sequence is CASSPNREPTGELFF. The CDR3 nucleotides read TGTGCCAGCAGCCCGAACCGGGAGCCCACCGGGGAGCTGTTTTTT. The whole variable domain, filled in from reference TRBV9 and TRBJ2-2, reads DSGVTQTPKHLITATGQRVTLRCSPRSGDLSVYWYQQSLDQGLQFLIQYYNGEERAKGNILERFSAQQFPDLHSELNLSSLELGDSALYFCASSPNREPTGELFFGEGSRLTVL.

The gene calls are TRBV7-2 and TRBJ1-3; possible D gene TRBD1, 5 bases. From germline, CDR1 is SGHTA and CDR2 FQGNSA. This CDR3 has 15 amino acids. The V and J ends lost 0 bases and 2 bases respectively, with 8 bases between them. The CDR3 DNA is TGTGCCAGCAGCTTAGCGGTAGGGGCTGGAAACACCATATATTTT. Protein: CASSLAVGAGNTIYF.

In this sample, this clone turned up a few times. This rearrangement joins TRBV9 to TRBJ1-4, with a tentative D call TRBD1 (6 bases). The CDR3 is 15 residues long. Germline lookup yields CDR1 SGDLS and CDR2 YYNGEE. Trimming removed 0 bases at V and 5 bases at J, with 11 bases between. The CDR3 loop is CASSVGGHSNEKLFF. CDR3 nucleotide sequence: TGTGCCAGCAGCGTAGGGGGACACTCGAATGAAAAACTGTTTTTT.

V gene TRBV5-6 combines with J gene TRBJ2-7, with 7 bases identical to TRBD2. Trimming took 3 bases from V and 0 from J; bases not matched to a gene: 9. The CDR3 runs to 16 residues. Looked up from germline, CDR1 is SGHDT and CDR2 is YYEEEE. CDR3 coding DNA: TGTGCCAGCAGCTCTCGGGGGGATTTGCCCTCCTACGAGCAGTACTTC. It encodes CASSSRGDLPSYEQYF. Using reference TRBV5-6 and TRBJ2-7 for the parts outside the CDR3, the full variable domain is DAGVTQSPTHLIKTRGQQVTLRCSPKSGHDTVSWYQQALGQGPQFIFQYYEEEERQRGNFPDRFSGHQFPNYSSELNVNALLLGDSALYLCASSSRGDLPSYEQYFGPGTRLTVT.

The rearrangement links TRBV3-1 (or the pseudogene TRBV3-2) to TRBJ1-1, with D perhaps TRBD1 (5 bases). Trimming removed 4 bases from V and 0 bases from J, with 12 bases in between. Germline V gene data show CDR1 as LGHDT and CDR2 as YNNKEL (reference sequence). The CDR3 contains 15 residues. The CDR3 here is CASSPPRGMNTEAFF. CDR3 nucleotide sequence: TGTGCCAGCAGCCCCCCCCGGGGGATGAACACTGAAGCTTTCTTT.

The V gene is TRBV28, the J gene TRBJ1-1, with D possibly being TRBD1 (6 bases). Trimming stripped 6 bases from V and 5 bases from J, with 22 bases between. In germline, CDR1 is MDHEN, CDR2 SYDVKM. The CDR3 consists of 16 residues. The CDR3 sequence: CASSMVTGTLRTEAFF. For the CDR3, the DNA is TGTGCCAGCAGCATGGTAACAGGGACCCTTCGAACTGAAGCTTTCTTT.